The 7 T cell receptor beta chains presented below share a single source sample, sequenced in a study of regulatory T cells in long-lasting Graves disease. Investigators prepared the TCR beta libraries by applying iRepertoire HTBI primers and Arm-PCR of CDR3 regions. TCRdb re-called the multiplex PCR reads through MiXCR, storing one row per CDR3 protein. Altogether about 430,000 distinct CDR3 sequences are present, 21% being singletons, with the ten largest covering roughly an eighth. Time point described: persistent/refractory GD, antithyroid drugs over 5 years with positive TRAb. Generation of the TCR library employed RNA extracted from PBMCs. The sample was peripheral blood mononuclear cells (PBMCs), taken when the disease was refractory, from a patient treated with antithyroid drugs. These receptors were collected from a female donor with Graves disease.

This clonotype was detected many times. This chain joins TRBV28 and TRBJ1-2; D is unresolved. This CDR3 has 13 residues. V lost 8 bases, J lost 8 bases, and 18 bases lay in between. In germline, CDR1 is MDHEN, CDR2 SYDVKM. The CDR3 nucleotides are TGTGCCAGCCGTAGTCAGGAACTTATGGGCTACACCTTC. Protein sequence: CASRSQELMGYTF.

The rearrangement links TRBV29-1 to TRBJ2-7, with 9 bases fitting TRBD2. In germline, CDR1 is SQVTM, CDR2 ANQGSEA. The ends lost 6 bases at V and 0 bases at J; junction bases unmatched: 12. The CDR3 length is 16 residues. The CDR3 coding sequence is TGCAGCGTCGCCCTCGCGGGGGGGAAGTCCTCCTACGAGCAGTACTTC. It yields the protein CSVALAGGKSSYEQYF.

V usage is TRBV29-1 and J usage is TRBJ2-6; 8 positions agree with TRBD1. This CDR3 is 18 amino acids long. Germline lookup yields CDR1 SQVTM and CDR2 ANQGSEA. The ends lost 2 bases at V and 1 base at J; junction bases unmatched: 10. DNA of the CDR3: TGCAGCGTTGAAACCGGGACAGGAGGTCTATCTGGGGCCAACGTCCTGACTTTC. Its protein is CSVETGTGGLSGANVLTF.

This clonotype was observed many times. The chain links TRBV6-1 to TRBJ1-2, with 9 bases identical to TRBD1. The CDR3 is 14 amino acids. V shed 6 bases and J 4 bases; nucleotides not matched to a gene: 6. Per the germline V gene, CDR1 is MNHNS and CDR2 is SASEGT. This CDR3 is CASSDGQGFYGYTF. CDR3 nucleotide sequence: TGTGCCAGCAGCGATGGACAGGGGTTCTATGGCTACACCTTC.

A few counts support this clonotype. V gene TRBV6-1 combines with J gene TRBJ1-5; unclear D gene. CDR1 MNHNS and CDR2 SASEGT come from the germline V gene. The CDR3 contains 16 residues. V lost 0 bases and J lost 0, with 9 bases in between. The CDR3 sequence: CASSEAVAYSNQPQHF. The CDR3 bases are TGTGCCAGCAGTGAAGCGGTCGCGTATAGCAATCAGCCCCAGCATTTT.

Comment on this clonotype: A junction end diverges from the germline sequence, so it may reflect a read error. This rearrangement joins TRBV10-3 to TRBJ2-7; the match to TRBD2 covers 8 bases. The CDR3 is made up of 17 amino acids. Germline V gene lookup returns CDR1 ENHRY and CDR2 SYGVKD. CDR3 bases: TGTGCCAGCAGTTACGACATTGGGGCGGGAGGAAACTACGAGCAGTACTTC. Its translation: CASSYDIGAGGNYEQYF.

This clonotype was counted at least ten times. The chain carries TRBV10-3 and TRBJ1-4; unclear D gene. Germline V lookup: CDR1 ENHRY, CDR2 SYGVKD. CDR3 length equals 15 residues. Trimming cost V 0 bases and J 0 bases, with 5 bases left between them. CDR3 sequence (DNA): TGTGCCATCAGTGAGTCGAGCTCAACTAATGAAAAACTGTTTTTT. Amino acids: CAISESSSTNEKLFF.